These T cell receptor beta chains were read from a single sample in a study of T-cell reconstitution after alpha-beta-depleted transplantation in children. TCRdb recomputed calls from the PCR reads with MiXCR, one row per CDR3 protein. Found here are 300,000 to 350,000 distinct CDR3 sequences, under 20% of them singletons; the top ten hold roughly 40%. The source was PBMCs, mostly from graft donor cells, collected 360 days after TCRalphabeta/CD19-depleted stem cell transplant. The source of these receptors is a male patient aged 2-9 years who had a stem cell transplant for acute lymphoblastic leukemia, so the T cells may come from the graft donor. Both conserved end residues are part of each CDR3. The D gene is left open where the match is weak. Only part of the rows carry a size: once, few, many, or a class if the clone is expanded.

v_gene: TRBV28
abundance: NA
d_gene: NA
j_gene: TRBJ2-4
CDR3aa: CASSFRSIQYF
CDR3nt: TGTGCCAGCAGTTTTAGGAGCATTCAGTACTTC

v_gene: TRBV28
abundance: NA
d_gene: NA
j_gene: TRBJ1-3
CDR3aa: CASSLWHSGNTIYF
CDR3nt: TGTGCCAGCAGTTTATGGCACTCTGGAAACACCATATATTTT

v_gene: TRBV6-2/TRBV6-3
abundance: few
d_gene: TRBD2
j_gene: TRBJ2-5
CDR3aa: CASSYPLPGLADQQETQYF
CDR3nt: TGTGCCAGCAGTTACCCATTACCGGGACTAGCGGATCAACAAGAGACCCAGTACTTC

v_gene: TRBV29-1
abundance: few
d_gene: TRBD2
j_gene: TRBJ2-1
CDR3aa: CSVGLAGEQFF
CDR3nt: TGCAGCGTTGGACTAGCCGGCGAGCAGTTCTTC

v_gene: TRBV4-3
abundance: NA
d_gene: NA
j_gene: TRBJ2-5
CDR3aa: CASSQARGPQETQYF
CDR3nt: TGCGCCAGCAGCCAAGCTCGAGGTCCCCAAGAGACCCAGTACTTC

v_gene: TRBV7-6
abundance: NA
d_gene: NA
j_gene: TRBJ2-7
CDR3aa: CASSFTEQLSSEQYF
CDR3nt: TGTGCCAGCAGCTTTACTGAGCAGCTCTCTTCTGAGCAGTACTTC

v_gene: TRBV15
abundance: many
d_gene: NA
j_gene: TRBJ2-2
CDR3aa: CATSRDLAANTGELFF
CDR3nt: TGTGCCACCAGCAGAGATTTGGCAGCGAACACCGGGGAGCTGTTTTTT

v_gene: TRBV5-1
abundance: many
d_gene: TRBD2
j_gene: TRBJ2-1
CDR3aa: CASKQGLAGGQLSYNEQFF
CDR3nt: TGCGCCAGCAAACAAGGACTAGCGGGAGGGCAGCTCTCCTACAATGAGCAGTTCTTC

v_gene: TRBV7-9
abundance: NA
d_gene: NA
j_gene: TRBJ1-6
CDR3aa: CASSSLRSPLHF
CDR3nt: TGTGCCAGCAGCTCCCTTAGATCACCCCTCCACTTT

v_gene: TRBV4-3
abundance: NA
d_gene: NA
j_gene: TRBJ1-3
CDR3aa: CASSANPGNTIYF
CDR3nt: TGCGCCAGCTCTGCCAACCCTGGAAACACCATATATTTT

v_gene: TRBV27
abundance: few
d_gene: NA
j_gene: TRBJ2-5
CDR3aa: CASSIPRRSLTQYF
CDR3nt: TGTGCCAGCAGTATCCCCAGGAGGAGCCTGACCCAGTACTTC

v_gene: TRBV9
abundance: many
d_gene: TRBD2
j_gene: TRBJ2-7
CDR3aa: CASSVLSGRAINEQYF
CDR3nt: TGTGCCAGCAGCGTTCTGAGCGGGAGGGCTATAAACGAGCAGTACTTC